This T cell receptor beta chain was identified during a study of blood T cell repertoires in COVID-19. Study-level information: From the United States, Italy and Spain came samples of acute and convalescent COVID-19. Nucleic acid was either cDNA or gDNA, and it came from T cells, B-cell-depleted T cells, or PBMCs.

Source study methods: From reference gene primer amplification, estimates of nucleated cell counts were derived. The assay was immunoSEQ multiplex PCR, and TCRdb's table has in-frame clones only and misses some. The V and J calls and clone size are taken from that table; D and trimming were inferred from the DNA. The table shows about 320,000 clones, with more than 70% occurring only once. The CDR3 extends over 15 amino acids. CDR1 and CDR2 from the germline V gene are SGHTA and FQGNSA. V was pared by 2 bases and J by 9 bases, with 10 bases of the junction left unmatched. This TCR was sampled from a woman between 45 and 65 years old with acute or convalescent COVID-19. Sequencing input: peripheral blood. The chain employs TRBV7-2 and TRBJ2-1; 7 nucleotides agree with TRBD2. In DNA, the CDR3 is TGTGCCAGCAGCTTAATTCGTGGGCGGGAGTTTGAGCAGTTCTTC. The encoded protein is CASSLIRGREFEQFF. The full variable domain, rest sourced from reference TRBV7-2 and TRBJ2-1, is GAGVSQSPSNKVTEKGKDVELRCDPISGHTALYWYRQSLGQGLEFLIYFQGNSAPDKSGLPSDRFSAERTGGSVSTLTIQRTQQEDSAVYLCASSLIRGREFEQFFGPGTRLTVL.